The 27 T cell receptor beta chains presented below share a single source sample, sequenced in a study of cytomegalovirus exposure and HLA in healthy donors. The PCR was carried out with 60 Vbeta primers and 13 Jbeta primers. Generated by immunoSEQ multiplex PCR, the TCRdb table keeps only in-frame clones and is missing some. The sample consists of about 140,000 clones, around 75% of them appearing once. The sequencing sample was made of PBMCs. Receptors originate from a woman between 35 and 50 years old in good health and CMV-seronegative.

The rearrangement joins TRBV10-2 to TRBJ1-5; 9 positions agree with TRBD1. Germline assignment: CDR1 WSHSY and CDR2 SAAADI. Losses at the gene ends were 11 bases for V and 7 bases for J; bases not matched to a gene: 12. The CDR3 totals 14 residues. The CDR3 reads CAPDPDRGGQPQHF. For the CDR3, the DNA is TGCGCCCCAGATCCGGACAGGGGTGGGCAGCCCCAGCATTTT.

The gene calls are TRBV7-2 and TRBJ2-7, with 7 nucleotides matching TRBD1. Trimming took 8 bases from V and 6 from J; bases not matched to a gene: 10. The CDR3 extends over 13 amino acids. Germline assignment: CDR1 SGHTA and CDR2 FQGNSA. CDR3 residues: CASAYRGNGEQYF. CDR3 DNA: TGTGCCAGCGCCTACAGGGGTAATGGCGAGCAGTACTTC. The whole variable domain, remainder taken from reference TRBV7-2 and TRBJ2-7, is GAGVSQSPSNKVTEKGKDVELRCDPISGHTALYWYRQSLGQGLEFLIYFQGNSAPDKSGLPSDRFSAERTGGSVSTLTIQRTQQEDSAVYLCASAYRGNGEQYFGPGTRLTVT.

The chain has TRBV28 and TRBJ1-5, with TRBD1 identical over 7 bases. CDR1 is MDHEN, CDR2 SYDVKM, per germline. The CDR3 runs 15 residues. V lost 6 bases, J lost 5 bases, and 10 bases stayed unmatched. In DNA form, the CDR3 reads TGTGCCAGCAGGGACCAACAGGGGCTGGATCAGCCCCAGCATTTT. Encoded protein: CASRDQQGLDQPQHF.

The V and J genes are TRBV19 and TRBJ2-1; 8 bases match TRBD1. V lost 5 bases, J lost 8 bases, and 14 bases stayed unmatched. The germline V gene has CDR1 LNHDA and CDR2 SQIVND (reference sequence). The CDR3 spans 16 residues. CDR3 DNA sequence: TGTGCCAGTAGTCTTAACAGGGGGGTGGGATTGGATGAGCAGTTCTTC. Amino acid sequence: CASSLNRGVGLDEQFF.

This chain connects TRBV19 to TRBJ2-7, with D possibly matching TRBD1 (5 bases). The V and J ends lost 2 bases and 2 bases respectively, with 10 bases between them. Germline loops: CDR1 LNHDA, CDR2 SQIVND (reference sequence). The CDR3 consists of 14 residues. The DNA for the CDR3 is TGTGCCAGTAGTATAAGGGGCCGAGCCTACGAGCAGTACTTC. Its translation is CASSIRGRAYEQYF.

This clone has only a few counts. CDR3 DNA: TGTGCCAGCAGTGACCATAGGGGGCAGCCCCAGCATTTT. Its translation: CASSDHRGQPQHF. The rearrangement uses TRBV6-4 and TRBJ1-5, with D possibly matching TRBD1 (6 bases). Trimming took 2 bases from V and 7 from J, leaving 9 bases between them. Germline CDR1 MRHNA, CDR2 SNTAGT. The CDR3 sequence is 13 residues long.

V gene TRBV4-2 combines with J gene TRBJ2-5; 11 nucleotides match TRBD2. Germline V gene sequence: CDR1 LGHNA, CDR2 YNFKEQ. This CDR3 region has 18 residues. Losses at the gene ends were 0 bases for V and 2 bases for J; bases not matched to a gene: 8. This chain's CDR3 is CASSQDWLAGGRQETQYF. The CDR3 DNA sequence: TGTGCCAGCAGCCAAGATTGGCTAGCGGGAGGTCGTCAAGAGACCCAGTACTTC.

The chain links TRBV21-1 to TRBJ2-5; the table's D gene call, TRBD1, was not cross checked with the DNA. TRBV21-1 corresponds to a pseudogene. The CDR3 has 15 residues. The CDR3: CASSSPGQGRQTQYF. In nucleotides, the CDR3 is TGTGCCAGCAGCTCACCGGGACAGGGGAGGCAGACCCAGTACTTC.

J is TRBJ2-3 and V is TRBV6-5; D possibly corresponds to TRBD2 (6 bases). V lost 2 bases to trimming and J lost 4 bases, with 13 bases between them. Germline V gene data show CDR1 as MNHEY and CDR2 as SVGAGI. This CDR3 contains 15 residues. The CDR3 reads CASSYTGDSADTQYF. The CDR3 region has the DNA TGTGCCAGCAGTTACACTGGGGACTCTGCAGATACGCAGTATTTT.

To note about this clone: Germline and junction disagree at one end, which may indicate a read error. The chain couples TRBV19 to TRBJ1-5; 7 nucleotides agree with TRBD1. Per germline, CDR1 LNHDA and CDR2 SQIVND (reference sequence). The CDR3 spans 14 residues. The CDR3 DNA follows: TGTGCCAGTAGTTGGGACAGACTCAATCAGCCCCAGAATTTT. It is translated as CASSWDRLNQPQNF.

This chain links TRBV2 with TRBJ1-6, with a weak D call TRBD1 (6 bases). V was clipped by 3 bases and J by 10 bases, with 19 bases between them. Germline V gives CDR1 SNHLY, CDR2 FYNNEI. The CDR3 has 16 amino acids. The CDR3 coding sequence is TGTGCCAGCAGTGATCTCCGGACAGCCCTGGACTCACCCCTCCACTTT. This codes for CASSDLRTALDSPLHF.

The rearrangement uses TRBV6-6 and TRBJ1-5; D gene unclear. Deletions cut 0 bases from V and 7 bases from J, with 4 bases between. The CDR3 runs to 12 residues. Germline V gene lookup returns CDR1 MNHNY and CDR2 SVGAGI (reference sequence). DNA of the CDR3: TGTGCCAGCAGTTACTCGCAGCAGCCCCAGCATTTT. Its protein product is CASSYSQQPQHF.

This chain links TRBV27 with TRBJ1-1, with D uncertain. V was trimmed by 6 bases and J by 4 bases, leaving 12 bases between them. The length of the CDR3 is 13 residues. From germline, CDR1 is MNHEY and CDR2 SMNVEV (reference sequence). In nucleotides, the CDR3 is TGTGCCAGCAGCCTGACTGGGTTCACTGAAGCTTTCTTT. This sequence encodes CASSLTGFTEAFF.

This chain links TRBV2 with TRBJ2-2, with 7 bases matching TRBD1. The V and J ends lost 6 bases and 7 bases, in that order; junction bases with no gene match: 8. This CDR3 has 14 amino acids. Germline CDR1 SNHLY, CDR2 FYNNEI. The CDR3 DNA follows: TGTGCCAGCAGCCCACAGGGGCCGGGCGGGGAGCTGTTTTTT. Encoded protein: CASSPQGPGGELFF.

The chain is built from TRBV7-2 and TRBJ1-1, with 9 bases aligning to TRBD1. Germline CDR1 SGHTA, CDR2 FQGNSA. The junction had 9 bases not matched to a gene; V was cut back by 5 bases and J by 11 bases. The CDR3 is made up of 13 amino acids. CDR3 nucleotide sequence: TGTGCCAGCAGCCGGACAGGGGTGGATTGGGCTTTCTTT. It codes for CASSRTGVDWAFF.

V usage is TRBV11-2 and J usage is TRBJ2-5; D is unclear. V lost 4 bases to trimming and J lost 1 base, with 10 bases between them. Germline V gene lookup returns CDR1 SGHAT and CDR2 FQNNGV. The CDR3 contains 14 residues. CDR3 sequence reads: CASSSRLGQETQYF. The CDR3 bases are TGTGCCAGCAGCTCTCGCCTAGGCCAAGAGACCCAGTACTTC.

This clone occurred once. The rearrangement uses TRBV2 and TRBJ1-4; TRBD1 aligns across 7 bases. Trimming removed 5 bases from V and 14 bases from J; junction bases left unmatched: 14. CDR3 length: 14 residues. CDR1 and CDR2 from the germline V gene are SNHLY and FYNNEI. The CDR3 reads CASSPTEDRPILFF. The DNA for the CDR3 is TGTGCCAGCAGTCCAACAGAGGACAGGCCGATCCTGTTTTTT.

This clone was seen more than once but under ten times. The chain joins TRBV5-1 to TRBJ1-6; tentatively, D is TRBD1 (5 bases). CDR1 is SGHRS and CDR2 is YFSETQ in the germline V gene. CDR3 length equals 18 residues. Trimming pared 0 bases from V and 9 bases from J, leaving 22 bases between. The CDR3 here is CASSLALSMRQGPSPLHF. The CDR3 DNA follows: TGCGCCAGCAGCTTGGCCTTATCAATGAGGCAGGGCCCTTCACCCCTCCACTTT. Supplemented by reference TRBV5-1 and TRBJ1-6, the full variable domain reads KAGVTQTPRYLIKTRGQQVTLSCSPISGHRSVSWYQQTPGQGLQFLFEYFSETQRNKGNFPGRFSGRQFSNSRSEMNVSTLELGDSALYLCASSLALSMRQGPSPLHFGNGTRLTVT.

This chain's CDR3 is CASSVDSGSYNSPLHF. DNA of the CDR3: TGTGCCAGCAGCGTAGATTCCGGCTCCTATAATTCACCCCTCCACTTT. V gene TRBV9 combines with J gene TRBJ1-6, with no clear D. In germline, CDR1 is SGDLS, CDR2 YYNGEE. V lost 0 bases and J 0 bases, leaving 7 bases between the germline ends. This CDR3 contains 16 residues. Complete variable domain (other parts from reference TRBV9 and TRBJ1-6): DSGVTQTPKHLITATGQRVTLRCSPRSGDLSVYWYQQSLDQGLQFLIQYYNGEERAKGNILERFSAQQFPDLHSELNLSSLELGDSALYFCASSVDSGSYNSPLHFGNGTRLTVT.

The rearrangement links TRBV7-9 to TRBJ1-2, with 10 positions matching TRBD1. Trimming cost V 5 bases and J 0 bases; bases outside gene matches: 3. Germline lookup yields CDR1 SEHNR and CDR2 FQNEAQ (reference sequence). The CDR3 consists of 15 residues. DNA for the CDR3: TGTGCCAGCAGCCGGGACAGGGGAGCTAACTATGGCTACACCTTC. This sequence encodes CASSRDRGANYGYTF. Full variable domain (outside the CDR3, taken from reference TRBV7-9 and TRBJ1-2): DTGVSQNPRHKITKRGQNVTFRCDPISEHNRLYWYRQTLGQGPEFLTYFQNEAQLEKSRLLSDRFSAERPKGSFSTLEIQRTEQGDSAMYLCASSRDRGANYGYTFGSGTRLTVV.

The chain employs TRBV5-5 and TRBJ2-2; D unresolved. Looked up from germline, CDR1 is SGHKS and CDR2 is YYEKEE (reference sequence). The CDR3 length is 16 residues. With 2 bases removed from V and 0 bases from J, the gap between germline ends came to 11 bases. The CDR3, as DNA: TGTGCCAGCAGCTTTCGGAACAGACCGAACACCGGGGAGCTGTTTTTT. Protein sequence: CASSFRNRPNTGELFF.

V gene TRBV5-1 combines with J gene TRBJ2-1; D is perhaps TRBD1 (7 bases). This CDR3 region has 16 residues. The V and J ends lost 4 bases and 4 bases respectively, with 18 bases between them. Germline V lookup: CDR1 SGHRS, CDR2 YFSETQ. The CDR3 region is CASSPGAGQRYNEQFF. For the CDR3, the DNA is TGCGCCAGCAGCCCGGGGGCGGGACAGAGGTACAATGAGCAGTTCTTC.

CDR3 nucleotides: TGTGCCACCGCGCTACAGACAGGGAGGTACAATGAGCAGTTCTTC. Its protein is CATALQTGRYNEQFF. This chain uses TRBV10-3 with TRBJ2-1, with a weak D call TRBD1 (7 bases). The CDR3 extends over 15 amino acids. Germline V CDR1 and CDR2: ENHRY, SYGVKD. V lost 10 bases and J lost 4, with 20 bases in between.

This clone has a handful of counts. The chain links TRBV6-5 to TRBJ1-1; D unclear. Germline lookup yields CDR1 MNHEY and CDR2 SVGAGI. This CDR3 spans 16 amino acids. Trimming shortened V by 4 bases and J by 0 bases, and 15 bases separated the two germline ends. The CDR3: CASSSRPGSMNTEAFF. CDR3 coding DNA: TGTGCCAGCAGTTCGCGGCCCGGAAGCATGAACACTGAAGCTTTCTTT.

The V call is TRBV27, the J call TRBJ2-5; perhaps TRBD2 as D (7 bases). The J call is doubtful: the DNA matches TRBJ2-7 better. The CDR3 runs to 15 residues. Germline values: CDR1 MNHEY, CDR2 SMNVEV (reference sequence). The CDR3 sequence is CASSPPSGRGYEQYF. The CDR3 DNA reads as TGTGCCAGCAGTCCTCCTTCGGGGAGGGGGTACGAGCAGTACTTC.

V and J are TRBV7-6 and TRBJ2-7; 7 bases line up with TRBD1. J gave up 7 bases and V 4 bases, and 7 bases lay outside the gene matches. This CDR3 is 13 amino acids long. CDR1 is SGHVS, CDR2 FNYEAQ, per germline. CDR3 protein: CASSSQGGVEQYF. The CDR3 nucleotides read TGTGCCAGCAGCTCCCAAGGGGGCGTGGAGCAGTACTTC.

CDR3 coding DNA: TGTGCCAGCAGTGCCCAACTAGCGGGGGGGTACAATGAGCAGTTCTTC. Amino acid sequence: CASSAQLAGGYNEQFF. The chain has TRBV27 and TRBJ2-1; 13 nucleotides agree with TRBD2. CDR1 is MNHEY, CDR2 SMNVEV, per germline (reference sequence). The CDR3 is 16 amino acids. The junction had 5 bases not matched to a gene; V was cut back by 5 bases and J by 4 bases.